This T cell receptor beta chain stems from a study of T-cell reconstitution after alpha-beta-depleted transplantation in children. Unique molecular identifiers were incorporated during preparation of the TCRbeta library. One entry per CDR3 protein, called by TCRdb with MiXCR from the PCR reads. Altogether 210,000 or so distinct CDR3 sequences are present, roughly a tenth being singletons, with the ten largest covering approximately 5.9%. The CDR3 covers 18 residues. The ends lost 5 bases at V and 4 bases at J; junction bases unmatched: 13. Germline V gene sequence: CDR1 MGHDK, CDR2 SYGVNS. This chain links TRBV25-1 with TRBJ2-1; 11 bases fit TRBD2. This clonotype was obtained from a human donor who donated a stem cell graft to a child with acute lymphoblastic leukemia. Sequenced here: PBMCs from the stem cell graft donor, sampled from the stem cell graft. CDR3 protein: CASSPGSSSGGPYNEQFF. The CDR3 region has the DNA TGTGCCAGCAGTCCAGGGTCGTCTAGCGGGGGGCCATACAATGAGCAGTTCTTC.